The source of this T cell receptor beta chain is a study of T cell clonotyping in hematopoietic cell transplantation. Study findings and constraints: Few recipient clonotypes overlapped donors; over 97% were de novo at given depth. Higher Inverse Simpson Index values in graft donor and pretransplant recipient predicted broader posttransplant TCR diversity. Cells were unsorted, so CD4 and CD8 contributions were not separated. Recipient TCR diversity dropped after transplant; expanded clonotypes rose from day 30 to 180.

Clones were sequenced by immunoSEQ multiplex PCR, and TCRdb holds only the in-frame ones, with some missing. The sample includes about 36,000 clones, around 90% of them seen just once. Germline V gene lookup returns CDR1 MDHEN and CDR2 SYDVKM. The CDR3 is 11 residues long. V gave up 6 bases and J gave up 2 bases, with 4 bases separating them. In regard to this clone: Its antigen is unknown.

This chain links TRBV28 with TRBJ1-2; D remains unclear. This receptor was identified in a middle-aged woman in good health. Some clones in this sample may be carry-over from other donors' samples. Specimen: peripheral blood mononuclear cells. Here the CDR3 reads CASSPNYGYTF. CDR3 in DNA: TGTGCCAGCAGCCCCAACTATGGCTACACCTTC.